This passage covers 16 T cell receptor beta chains from one sample sequenced in a study of T cell responses to AZD1222 COVID-19 vaccine. Assay used: immunoSEQ multiplex PCR; TCRdb lists only in-frame clones, some missing. The table lists about 110,000 clones, about 82% of them singletons. This specimen was peripheral blood, taken on day 0 of AZD1222 vaccination. These TCRs come from an adult in good health.

The chain has TRBV30 and TRBJ2-7, with TRBD1 identical over 10 bases. The CDR3 covers 13 residues. V lost 1 base and J lost 9; bases outside the gene matches: 6. Per the germline V gene, CDR1 is GTSNPN and CDR2 is SVGIG (reference sequence). This chain's CDR3 is CAWSGRTGGVQYF. DNA for the CDR3: TGTGCCTGGAGTGGACGGACAGGGGGGGTGCAGTACTTC.

The gene calls are TRBV7-9 and TRBJ2-3, with D possibly called TRBD1 or TRBD2 (5 bases each). The V gene's germline CDR1 is SEHNR and CDR2 FQNEAQ (reference sequence). The CDR3 is 14 residues long. V gave up 2 bases and J gave up 4 bases, with 10 bases separating them. The CDR3 spells CASSLSMGADTQYF. The CDR3 DNA reads as TGTGCCAGCAGCTTAAGTATGGGGGCAGATACGCAGTATTTT.

The CDR3 region has the DNA TGTGCCAGCAGCGTAGGTGGGGGAAGGGGCACTGAAGCTTTCTTT. Its protein product is CASSVGGGRGTEAFF. The rearrangement uses TRBV9 and TRBJ1-1; perhaps TRBD1 as D (5 bases). V lost 0 bases, J lost 4 bases, and 13 bases lay in between. CDR3 length equals 15 residues. CDR1 is SGDLS, CDR2 YYNGEE, per germline.

The chain is built from TRBV5-1 and TRBJ2-3, with D unclear. The V gene's germline CDR1 is SGHRS and CDR2 YFSETQ. V lost 0 bases, J lost 5 bases, and 4 bases lay in between. This CDR3 has 12 amino acids. The DNA for the CDR3 is TGCGCCAGCAGCTTGGAAGGAGATACGCAGTATTTT. This encodes CASSLEGDTQYF.

The V call is TRBV24-1, the J call TRBJ1-2, with D tentatively TRBD1 (5 bases). Germline loops: CDR1 KGHDR, CDR2 SFDVKD. Trimming stripped 3 bases from V and 5 bases from J, with 21 bases between. This CDR3 is 17 amino acids long. The CDR3 reads CATSDGGSRSDLYGYTF. DNA for the CDR3: TGTGCCACCAGTGATGGGGGGTCAAGATCGGACTTGTATGGCTACACCTTC.

The gene calls are TRBV27 and TRBJ1-5; no clear D. Trimming left V 3 bases short and J 3 bases short, with 9 bases between. Germline V lookup: CDR1 MNHEY, CDR2 SMNVEV (reference sequence). CDR3 size: 14 residues. The chain's CDR3 is CASSLELHNQPQHF. CDR3 DNA sequence: TGTGCCAGCAGTTTGGAACTGCACAATCAGCCCCAGCATTTT.

This clone was seen only a few times. CDR3 amino acids: CSASEGLGGNYGYTF. The CDR3 bases are TGCAGTGCTAGTGAGGGTCTCGGGGGCAACTATGGCTACACCTTC. The gene calls are TRBV20-1 and TRBJ1-2; possible D gene TRBD1, 6 bases. The CDR3 totals 15 residues. Germline-derived CDR1 and CDR2 are DFQATT and SNEGSKA (reference sequence). The V gene lost 3 bases and the J gene lost 2 bases, with 16 bases spanning the gap.

This clone was observed a few times. The chain uses TRBV18 and TRBJ2-7; the D is unclear. Between the trimmed V and J ends, which lost 1 base and 4 bases, there was a span of 5 bases. This CDR3 is 12 amino acids long. Germline V gene sequence: CDR1 KGHSH, CDR2 LQKENI. CDR3 sequence (DNA): TGTGCCAGCTCACCACAGGCGTACGAGCAGTACTTC. Residues: CASSPQAYEQYF.

The CDR3 protein is CASSPSAGVRTDTQYF. The CDR3 region has the DNA TGTGCCAGCTCACCCTCGGCAGGGGTCCGCACAGATACGCAGTATTTT. The gene calls are TRBV18 and TRBJ2-3, with D possibly matching TRBD1 (6 bases). Germline V gene sequence: CDR1 KGHSH, CDR2 LQKENI. This CDR3 is built from 16 residues. Trimming took off 3 bases at V and 1 base at J, with 14 bases between the two ends.

Points on this clone: Additional DNA sequences in this sample encode the identical CDR3. The chain employs TRBV6-1 and TRBJ2-5; 8 positions agree with TRBD2. This CDR3 contains 16 residues. The germline gives CDR1 MNHNS, CDR2 SASEGT. V shed 3 bases, J shed 2 bases, and the junction held 8 bases outside the gene matches. The CDR3 nucleotides read TGTGCCAGCAGTGAGCTGGGCGGGGGGCCTCAAGAGACCCAGTACTTC. Translation gives CASSELGGGPQETQYF.

V is TRBV6-5 and J is TRBJ2-7; 7 bases are shared with TRBD1. This CDR3 has 11 residues. J was trimmed by 2 bases and V by 8 bases; bases with no gene match: 0. Germline-derived CDR1 and CDR2 are MNHEY and SVGAGI. The CDR3 spells CASQGAYEQYF. CDR3 bases: TGTGCCAGCCAGGGGGCCTACGAGCAGTACTTC.

The CDR3 sequence: CASSPDKNRATNEKLFF. The CDR3 DNA sequence: TGTGCCAGCTCACCAGACAAAAACCGTGCAACTAATGAAAAACTGTTTTTT. This chain joins TRBV18 and TRBJ1-4; D remains unclear. There are 17 residues in the CDR3. V was pared by 2 bases and J by 0 bases, with 13 bases between. Germline CDR1 and CDR2: KGHSH and LQKENI. Using reference TRBV18 and TRBJ1-4 for the parts outside the CDR3, the full variable domain is NAGVMQNPRHLVRRRGQEARLRCSPMKGHSHVYWYRQLPEEGLKFMVYLQKENIIDESGMPKERFSAEFPKEGPSILRIQQVVRGDSAAYFCASSPDKNRATNEKLFFGSGTQLSVL.

This clone was recorded only once. The chain joins TRBV4-1 to TRBJ2-7; D tentatively fits TRBD1 or TRBD2 (6 bases each). This CDR3 has 12 residues. The V end was cut by 1 base, the J end by 13 bases, with 14 bases between. From germline, CDR1 is MGHRA and CDR2 YSYEKL. CDR3 in amino acids: CASSQAGGPVYF. The CDR3, as DNA: TGCGCCAGCAGCCAAGCTGGGGGGCCGGTCTACTTC.

This chain links TRBV7-2 with TRBJ2-3; D assignment may be TRBD1 or TRBD2 (5 bases each). The V end was cut by 4 bases, the J end by 5 bases, with 13 bases between. CDR3 length: 14 amino acids. The V gene's germline CDR1 is SGHTA and CDR2 FQGNSA. CDR3 sequence reads: CASSSGTERDTQYF. Written as DNA, the CDR3 is TGTGCCAGCAGCTCCGGGACGGAGCGAGATACGCAGTATTTT.

The V call is TRBV10-3, the J call TRBJ2-3; 9 bases are a match to TRBD2. J gave up 2 bases and V 4 bases, and 10 bases lay outside the gene matches. Germline V gene data show CDR1 as ENHRY and CDR2 as SYGVKD. The CDR3 spans 17 residues. The CDR3 nucleotides read TGTGCCATCAGTGGGGCTAGCGGGGCCTCTCTCACAGATACGCAGTATTTT. Translating it yields CAISGASGASLTDTQYF.

The rearrangement links TRBV9 to TRBJ2-5, with 7 bases aligning to TRBD1. V trimming: 0 bases; J trimming: 5 bases; junction bases outside the gene matches: 13. The germline V gene encodes CDR1 SGDLS and CDR2 YYNGEE. The CDR3 is 17 residues long. CDR3 sequence: CASSVGPTGLRSETQYF. CDR3 DNA sequence: TGTGCCAGCAGCGTAGGGCCGACAGGGTTGAGATCGGAGACCCAGTACTTC.